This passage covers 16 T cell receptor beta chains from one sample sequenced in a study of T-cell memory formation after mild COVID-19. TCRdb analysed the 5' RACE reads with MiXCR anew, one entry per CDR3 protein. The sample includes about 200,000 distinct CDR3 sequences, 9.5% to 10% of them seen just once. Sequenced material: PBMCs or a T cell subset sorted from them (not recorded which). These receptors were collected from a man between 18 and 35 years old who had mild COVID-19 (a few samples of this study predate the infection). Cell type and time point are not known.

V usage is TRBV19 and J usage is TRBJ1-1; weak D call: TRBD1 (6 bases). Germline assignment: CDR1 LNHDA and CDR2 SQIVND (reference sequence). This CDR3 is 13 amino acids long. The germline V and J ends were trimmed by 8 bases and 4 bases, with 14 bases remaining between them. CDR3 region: CASSTGAVTEAFF. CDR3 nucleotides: TGTGCCAGTTCGACGGGGGCGGTCACTGAAGCTTTCTTT.

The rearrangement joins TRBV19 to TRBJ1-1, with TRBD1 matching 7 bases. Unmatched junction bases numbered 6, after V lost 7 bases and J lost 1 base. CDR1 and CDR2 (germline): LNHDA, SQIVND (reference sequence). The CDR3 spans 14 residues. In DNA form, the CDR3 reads TGTGCCAGTATTCCTGGGACAGCGAACACTGAAGCTTTCTTT. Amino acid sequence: CASIPGTANTEAFF.

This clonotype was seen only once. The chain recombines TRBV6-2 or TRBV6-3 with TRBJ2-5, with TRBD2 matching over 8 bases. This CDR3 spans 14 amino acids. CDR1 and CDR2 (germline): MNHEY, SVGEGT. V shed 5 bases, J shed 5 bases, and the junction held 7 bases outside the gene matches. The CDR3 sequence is CASSNSGGWETQYF. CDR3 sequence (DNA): TGTGCCAGCAGTAACAGCGGGGGTTGGGAGACCCAGTACTTC.

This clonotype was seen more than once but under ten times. In DNA form, the CDR3 reads TGTGCCAGCAGCACCGGAGGCTACGAGCAGTACGTC. Protein product: CASSTGGYEQYV. This chain uses TRBV2 with TRBJ2-7, with TRBD2 as a possible D gene (5 bases). CDR3 size: 12 residues. CDR1 SNHLY and CDR2 FYNNEI come from the germline V gene. Trimming shortened V by 6 bases and J by 3 bases, and 9 bases separated the two germline ends.

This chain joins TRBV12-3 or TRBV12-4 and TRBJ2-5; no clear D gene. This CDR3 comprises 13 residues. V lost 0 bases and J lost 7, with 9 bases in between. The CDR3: CASSLAHAGTQYF. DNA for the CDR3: TGTGCCAGCAGTTTAGCCCACGCCGGGACCCAGTACTTC.

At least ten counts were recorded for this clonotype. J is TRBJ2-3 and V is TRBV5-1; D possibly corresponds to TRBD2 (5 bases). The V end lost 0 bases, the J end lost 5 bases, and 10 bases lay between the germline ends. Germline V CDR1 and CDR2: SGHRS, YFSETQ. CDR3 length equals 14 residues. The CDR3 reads CASSLGLQVDTQYF. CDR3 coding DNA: TGCGCCAGCAGCTTGGGACTACAAGTAGATACGCAGTATTTT. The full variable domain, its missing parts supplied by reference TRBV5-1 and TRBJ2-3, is KAGVTQTPRYLIKTRGQQVTLSCSPISGHRSVSWYQQTPGQGLQFLFEYFSETQRNKGNFPGRFSGRQFSNSRSEMNVSTLELGDSALYLCASSLGLQVDTQYFGPGTRLTVL.

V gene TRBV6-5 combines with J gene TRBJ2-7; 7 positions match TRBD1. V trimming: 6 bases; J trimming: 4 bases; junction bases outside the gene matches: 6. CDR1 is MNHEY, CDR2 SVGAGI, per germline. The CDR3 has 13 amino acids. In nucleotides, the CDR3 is TGTGCCAGCAGGCCCCCGGGACAGTACGAGCAGTACTTC. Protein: CASRPPGQYEQYF.

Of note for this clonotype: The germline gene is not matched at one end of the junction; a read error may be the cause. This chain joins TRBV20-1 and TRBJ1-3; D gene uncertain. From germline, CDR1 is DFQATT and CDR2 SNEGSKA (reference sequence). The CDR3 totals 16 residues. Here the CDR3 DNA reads TGCAGTGCACGGGCGGTCTGGCCAGGCGCTGGGAACACCATATATTTT. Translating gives CSARAVWPGAGNTIYF.

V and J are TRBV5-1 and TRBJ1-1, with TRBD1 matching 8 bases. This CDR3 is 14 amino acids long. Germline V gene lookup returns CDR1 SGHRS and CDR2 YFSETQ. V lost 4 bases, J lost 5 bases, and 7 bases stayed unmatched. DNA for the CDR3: TGCGCCAGCAGCACCACAGGGGGGGGAACTGAAGCTTTCTTT. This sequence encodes CASSTTGGGTEAFF.

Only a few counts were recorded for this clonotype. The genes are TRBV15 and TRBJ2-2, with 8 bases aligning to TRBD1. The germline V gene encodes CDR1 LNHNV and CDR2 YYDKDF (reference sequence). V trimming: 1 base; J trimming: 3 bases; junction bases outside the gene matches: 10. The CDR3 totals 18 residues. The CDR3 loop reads CATSRGSQGASYTGELFF. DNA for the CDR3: TGTGCCACCAGCAGAGGTTCCCAGGGGGCTTCGTACACCGGGGAGCTGTTTTTT.

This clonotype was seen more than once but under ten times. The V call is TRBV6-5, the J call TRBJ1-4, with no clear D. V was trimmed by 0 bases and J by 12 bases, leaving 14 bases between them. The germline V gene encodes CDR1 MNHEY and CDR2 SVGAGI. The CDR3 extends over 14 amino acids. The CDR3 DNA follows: TGTGCCAGCAGTTACTCGAGGGAAGGACCGCAACTGTTTTTT. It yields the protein CASSYSREGPQLFF.

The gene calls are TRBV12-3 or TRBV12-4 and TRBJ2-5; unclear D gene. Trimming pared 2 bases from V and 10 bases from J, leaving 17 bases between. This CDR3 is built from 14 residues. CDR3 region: CASSLFLSPHGQYF. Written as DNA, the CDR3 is TGTGCCAGCAGTTTATTTCTCAGCCCCCACGGCCAGTACTTC.

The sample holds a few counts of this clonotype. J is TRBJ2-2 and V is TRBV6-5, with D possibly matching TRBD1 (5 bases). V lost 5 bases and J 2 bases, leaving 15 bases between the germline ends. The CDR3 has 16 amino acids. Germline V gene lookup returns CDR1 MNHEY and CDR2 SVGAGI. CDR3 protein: CASSPSPGFNTGELFF. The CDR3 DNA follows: TGTGCCAGCAGTCCCTCCCCAGGGTTCAACACCGGGGAGCTGTTTTTT.

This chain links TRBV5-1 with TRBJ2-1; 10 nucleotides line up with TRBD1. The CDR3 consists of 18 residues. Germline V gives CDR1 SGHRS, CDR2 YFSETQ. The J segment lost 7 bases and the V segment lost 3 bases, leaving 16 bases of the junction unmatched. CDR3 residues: CASSSTPTGTGAWNEQFF. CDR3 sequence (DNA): TGCGCCAGCAGCTCAACCCCGACCGGGACAGGGGCCTGGAATGAGCAGTTCTTC.

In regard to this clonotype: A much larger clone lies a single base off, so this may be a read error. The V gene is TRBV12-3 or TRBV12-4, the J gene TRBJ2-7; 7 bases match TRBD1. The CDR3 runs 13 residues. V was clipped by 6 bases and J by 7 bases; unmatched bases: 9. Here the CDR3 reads CASRLQGLWEQYF. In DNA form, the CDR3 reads TGTGCCAGCAGATTACAGGGGCTCTGGGAGCAGTACTTC.

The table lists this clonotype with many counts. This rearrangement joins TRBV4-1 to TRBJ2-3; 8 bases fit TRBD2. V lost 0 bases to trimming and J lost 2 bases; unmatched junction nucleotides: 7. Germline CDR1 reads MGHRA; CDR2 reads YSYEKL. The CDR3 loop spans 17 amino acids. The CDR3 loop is CASSQDLTSGFTDTQYF. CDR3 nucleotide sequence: TGCGCCAGCAGCCAAGATCTAACTAGCGGTTTCACAGATACGCAGTATTTT.